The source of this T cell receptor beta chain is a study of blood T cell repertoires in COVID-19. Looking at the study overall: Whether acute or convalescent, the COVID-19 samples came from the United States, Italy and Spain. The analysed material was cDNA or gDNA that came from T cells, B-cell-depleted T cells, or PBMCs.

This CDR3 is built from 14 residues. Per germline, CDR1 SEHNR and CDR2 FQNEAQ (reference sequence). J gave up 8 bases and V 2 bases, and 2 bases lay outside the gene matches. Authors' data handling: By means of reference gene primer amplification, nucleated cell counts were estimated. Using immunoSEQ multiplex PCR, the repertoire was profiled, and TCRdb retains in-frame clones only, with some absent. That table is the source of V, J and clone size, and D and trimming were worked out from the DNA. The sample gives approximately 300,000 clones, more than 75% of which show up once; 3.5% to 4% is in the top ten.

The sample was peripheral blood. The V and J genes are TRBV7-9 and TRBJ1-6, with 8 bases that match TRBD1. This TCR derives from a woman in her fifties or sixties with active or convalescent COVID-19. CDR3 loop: CASSLSGGHSPLHF. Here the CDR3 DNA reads TGTGCCAGCAGCTTATCAGGGGGCCATTCACCCCTCCACTTT.